Below are 11 T cell receptor beta chains sequenced from a single sample in a study of blood T cell repertoires in COVID-19. Clones were read by immunoSEQ multiplex PCR, and TCRdb kept only the in-frame ones, dropping some. This repertoire shows about 420,000 clones, 70% to 90% found once; its top ten account for 0.7% to 0.85%. The sequencing sample was made of peripheral blood. The receptors stem from a man between 18 and 35 years old with COVID-19, enrolled during active disease.

This chain connects TRBV6-2 or TRBV6-3 to TRBJ2-7; no definite D call. The CDR3 runs 14 residues. Germline V lookup: CDR1 MNHEY, CDR2 SVGEGT. Trimming took 2 bases from V and 0 from J, leaving 8 bases between them. CDR3 residues: CASSYGRSSYEQYF. CDR3 nucleotide sequence: TGTGCCAGCAGTTACGGCCGGAGCTCCTACGAGCAGTACTTC.

The gene calls are TRBV19 and TRBJ2-3; 7 bases align to TRBD2. This CDR3 has 15 amino acids. The V gene's germline CDR1 is LNHDA and CDR2 SQIVND (reference sequence). V was clipped by 2 bases and J by 4 bases; unmatched bases: 6. The CDR3 loop reads CASSISGGNADTQYF. The CDR3 nucleotides are TGTGCCAGTAGTATATCGGGAGGTAACGCAGATACGCAGTATTTT.

The chain has TRBV6-5 and TRBJ2-4, with 10 bases lining up with TRBD1. Trimming removed 2 bases from V and 13 bases from J; junction bases left unmatched: 8. Germline CDR1 is MNHEY and CDR2 is SVGAGI. This CDR3 has 14 amino acids. In DNA, the CDR3 is TGTGCCAGCAGTTACGAAACGACAGGGGGCCCACAGTACTTC. Protein product: CASSYETTGGPQYF.

The chain recombines TRBV5-1 with TRBJ1-2; D remains ambiguous. V dropped 4 bases and J dropped 5 bases, with 18 bases sitting between them. Germline V gene lookup returns CDR1 SGHRS and CDR2 YFSETQ. There are 15 residues in the CDR3. The DNA for the CDR3 is TGCGCCAGCAGCCCTGCGAGGATCATACAATATGGCTACACCTTC. It yields the protein CASSPARIIQYGYTF.

The rearrangement uses TRBV7-8 and TRBJ1-3, with D maybe TRBD1 (5 bases). V lost 5 bases to trimming and J lost 4 bases, with 12 bases between them. CDR1 and CDR2 (germline): SGHVS, FQNEAQ. The CDR3 extends over 14 amino acids. CDR3: CASSVQEVGNTIYF. In DNA form, the CDR3 reads TGTGCCAGCAGCGTACAGGAAGTCGGAAACACCATATATTTT.

The chain links TRBV6-6 to TRBJ2-1; 10 bases line up with TRBD1. Germline V gene lookup returns CDR1 MNHNY and CDR2 SVGAGI (reference sequence). The CDR3 sequence is 14 residues long. The junction had 8 bases not matched to a gene; V was cut back by 7 bases and J by 8 bases. In nucleotides, the CDR3 is TGTGCCAGCACCACGACAGGGGGCTGGGATGAGCAGTTCTTC. Its translation is CASTTTGGWDEQFF.

The count of this clone is one. The V gene is TRBV11-3, the J gene TRBJ2-5; no definite D call. Per germline, CDR1 SGHNT and CDR2 YENEEA. V was trimmed by 4 bases and J by 1 base, leaving 13 bases between them. The CDR3 consists of 15 residues. The CDR3 DNA sequence: TGTGCCAGCAGCTCCCCTCTTGGCGGCCAAGAGACCCAGTACTTC. This sequence encodes CASSSPLGGQETQYF.

This clone came up once. The V gene is TRBV5-1, the J gene TRBJ2-7, with TRBD2 matching 11 bases. The CDR3 is 14 residues long. The germline gives CDR1 SGHRS, CDR2 YFSETQ. J lost 3 bases, V lost 4 bases, and 3 bases had no gene match. The CDR3 loop is CASSILAGGYEQYF. The CDR3 region has the DNA TGCGCCAGCAGCATCCTAGCGGGGGGCTACGAGCAGTACTTC.

The chain has TRBV28 and TRBJ1-6, with D possibly matching TRBD1 (6 bases). The CDR3 loop spans 14 amino acids. Germline values: CDR1 MDHEN, CDR2 SYDVKM. Trimming stripped 2 bases from V and 6 bases from J, with 8 bases between. The CDR3 DNA sequence: TGTGCCAGCAGTTTAACAGGGACTAATTCACCCCTCCACTTT. The encoded protein is CASSLTGTNSPLHF.

The CDR3 reads CASSSGISMGTDTQYF. Here the CDR3 DNA reads TGTGCCAGCAGCTCAGGGATAAGCATGGGTACAGATACGCAGTATTTT. The chain links TRBV3-1 (or the pseudogene TRBV3-2) to TRBJ2-3; possibly TRBD1 for D (5 bases). Germline V gene lookup returns CDR1 LGHDT and CDR2 YNNKEL (reference sequence). V was trimmed by 5 bases and J by 3 bases, leaving 18 bases between them. The CDR3 has 16 amino acids.

This chain connects TRBV7-9 to TRBJ2-5; D is uncertain. Trimming cost V 2 bases and J 1 base, with 14 bases left between them. Germline V gene sequence: CDR1 SEHNR, CDR2 FQNEAQ (reference sequence). The CDR3 spans 16 residues. This CDR3 reads CASSLFETPSQETQYF. As DNA, the CDR3 is TGTGCCAGCAGCTTATTTGAAACGCCCAGCCAAGAGACCCAGTACTTC. Looking up the rest from reference TRBV7-9 and TRBJ2-5 gives the full variable domain: DTGVSQNPRHKITKRGQNVTFRCDPISEHNRLYWYRQTLGQGPEFLTYFQNEAQLEKSRLLSDRFSAERPKGSFSTLEIQRTEQGDSAMYLCASSLFETPSQETQYFGPGTRLLVL.